The source of this T cell receptor (beta chain) is a study of blood T cell repertoires in COVID-19. Study-wide context: Acute and convalescent COVID-19 samples came from the United States, Italy and Spain. T cells, B-cell-depleted T cells, or PBMCs provided the cDNA or gDNA that served as material.

Sequencing was performed with immunoSEQ multiplex PCR; in TCRdb, only in-frame clones are kept and a portion is missing. The repertoire holds about 400,000 clones, with 85% to 90% as singletons. This clone has only a few counts. Individuals drawn from approximately 22 US areas were about 18 to 95 years old. Clinical histories supplied by participants themselves formed the basis of cohort assignment. Germline V gene data show CDR1 as LNHDA and CDR2 as SQIVND (reference sequence). The CDR3 covers 13 residues. V shed 11 bases and J shed 0 bases, with 13 bases lying between them. This chain uses TRBV19 with TRBJ1-2; unclear D gene. Input material: PBMCs or T cells enriched from blood (not recorded which). The receptor was isolated from a woman aged 45-60 years who had recovered from COVID-19. Written as DNA, the CDR3 is TGTGCCTCCTACGGAGTGTCTAACTATGGCTACACCTTC. Its protein is CASYGVSNYGYTF.